The 32 T cell receptor beta chains listed next were all sequenced from one sample in a study of blood T cells in healthy people across ages. Sample-barcoded 5' priming and a J-beta primer mix drove a second PCR of roughly 6 to 12 cycles. TCRdb used MiXCR to reprocess the 5' RACE reads, holding one entry per CDR3 protein. The sample lists about 1.1 million distinct CDR3 sequences, roughly two fifths occurring once. Sequencing was performed on blood. Receptors were obtained from a man in his late teens or twenties in good health.

This clonotype has more than one count but fewer than ten. V usage is TRBV6-6 and J usage is TRBJ1-5; 7 positions agree with TRBD1. V trimming: 2 bases; J trimming: 5 bases; junction bases outside the gene matches: 3. Germline-derived CDR1 and CDR2 are MNHNY and SVGAGI (reference sequence). The CDR3 totals 14 residues. CDR3 coding DNA: TGTGCCAGCAGTTACCAGGGGACAGATCAGCCCCAGCATTTT. This gives the protein CASSYQGTDQPQHF.

This clonotype was seen a handful of times. The rearrangement uses TRBV27 and TRBJ1-2; 9 positions agree with TRBD1. V gave up 2 bases and J gave up 7 bases; unmatched junction bases: 5. This CDR3 has 14 residues. The germline gives CDR1 MNHEY, CDR2 SMNVEV (reference sequence). In nucleotides, the CDR3 is TGTGCCAGCAGTTTAGGGGGGACAGGGCTTGGCTACACCTTC. Translating it yields CASSLGGTGLGYTF.

This clonotype has just a few counts. This sequence joins TRBV7-2 and TRBJ2-1, with D perhaps matching TRBD1 or TRBD2 (6 bases each). The ends were cut back, 2 bases at V and 7 bases at J, with 18 bases in the middle. The CDR3 sequence is 16 residues long. CDR1 is SGHTA and CDR2 is FQGNSA in the germline V gene. CDR3 DNA: TGTGCCAGCAGCTTAAATAGTAGGGGGGAAGGGAATGAGCAGTTCTTC. Residues: CASSLNSRGEGNEQFF.

This clonotype was counted only a few times. Written as DNA, the CDR3 is TGTGCCAGCAGCGTAGATGGGGGTTTTCAGCCCCAGCATTTT. Amino acid sequence: CASSVDGGFQPQHF. The chain joins TRBV9 to TRBJ1-5; possible D gene TRBD1, 5 bases. Germline V CDR1 and CDR2: SGDLS, YYNGEE. CDR3 length equals 14 residues. The V and J ends lost 0 bases and 6 bases respectively, with 10 bases between them.

This chain joins TRBV9 and TRBJ2-7; TRBD1 matches at 7 bases. The germline V gene encodes CDR1 SGDLS and CDR2 YYNGEE. Germline trimming cut 0 bases from V and 7 bases from J; bases unmatched to any gene: 10. The CDR3 covers 15 residues. CDR3 in amino acids: CASSVGGTEYNEQYF. As DNA, the CDR3 is TGTGCCAGCAGCGTAGGAGGGACAGAATACAATGAGCAGTACTTC. The variable domain in full, completed from reference TRBV9 and TRBJ2-7, reads DSGVTQTPKHLITATGQRVTLRCSPRSGDLSVYWYQQSLDQGLQFLIQYYNGEERAKGNILERFSAQQFPDLHSELNLSSLELGDSALYFCASSVGGTEYNEQYFGPGTRLTVT.

The chain carries TRBV11-2 and TRBJ2-6, with 8 positions matching TRBD2. Germline-derived CDR1 and CDR2 are SGHAT and FQNNGV. V was clipped by 2 bases and J by 1 base; unmatched bases: 4. This CDR3 is built from 17 residues. Here the CDR3 DNA reads TGTGCCAGCAGCTTATCCAGCGGGGGATCTGGGGCCAACGTCCTGACTTTC. As protein: CASSLSSGGSGANVLTF.

DNA for the CDR3: TGTGCCAGCAGCTTTGTAGGGGGGGAAAGAATGAACACTGAAGCTTTCTTT. Translation: CASSFVGGERMNTEAFF. The rearrangement joins TRBV7-6 to TRBJ1-1; possible D gene TRBD1, 6 bases. The germline V gene has CDR1 SGHVS and CDR2 FNYEAQ. V was cut by 3 bases and J by 0 bases, with 17 bases left in between. The CDR3 totals 17 residues.

Comments on this clonotype: At one of its ends the junction is not consistent with the germline gene, which may arise from a read error. The J gene is TRBJ1-2, the V gene TRBV12-3 or TRBV12-4, with 7 bases matching TRBD1. The CDR3 is 14 amino acids. The CDR3 nucleotides are TGTGCCGGCAGTTTCGGGACAGAGAACTATGGCTACACCTTC. This sequence encodes CAGSFGTENYGYTF.

This chain uses TRBV20-1 with TRBJ1-1; TRBD1 matches 8 bases. Trimming removed 1 base from V and 5 bases from J; junction bases left unmatched: 6. This CDR3 has 14 amino acids. CDR1 is DFQATT, CDR2 SNEGSKA, per germline (reference sequence). The CDR3 DNA reads TGCAGTGCTAGAGCCGACAGGGGAGGGACTGAAGCTTTCTTT. This sequence encodes CSARADRGGTEAFF.

The chain recombines TRBV7-2 with TRBJ1-1, with D possibly being TRBD1 (5 bases). The V end lost 2 bases, the J end lost 3 bases, and 13 bases lay between the germline ends. Germline V gene data show CDR1 as SGHTA and CDR2 as FQGNSA. The CDR3 has 15 residues. The DNA of the CDR3 is TGTGCCAGCAGCTTACTAATGGGGGAATACACTGAAGCTTTCTTT. Translated, it gives CASSLLMGEYTEAFF. Full variable domain (missing parts from reference TRBV7-2 and TRBJ1-1): GAGVSQSPSNKVTEKGKDVELRCDPISGHTALYWYRQSLGQGLEFLIYFQGNSAPDKSGLPSDRFSAERTGGSVSTLTIQRTQQEDSAVYLCASSLLMGEYTEAFFGQGTRLTVV.

This chain connects TRBV29-1 to TRBJ2-3, with D possibly matching TRBD2 (5 bases). V shed 4 bases and J shed 9 bases, with 11 bases lying between them. The germline V gene encodes CDR1 SQVTM and CDR2 ANQGSEA. The CDR3 length is 11 residues. CDR3 nucleotides: TGCAGCGTTGTAGAAGGAGGCACGCAGTATTTT. Translation gives CSVVEGGTQYF.

This rearrangement joins TRBV4-3 to TRBJ2-1, with D tentatively TRBD2 (7 bases). V dropped 0 bases and J dropped 10 bases, with 19 bases sitting between them. Germline V gene lookup returns CDR1 LGHNA and CDR2 YSLEER. The length of the CDR3 is 16 residues. The CDR3 DNA sequence: TGCGCCAGCAGCCAAGATGGGGGGGGCCTATCCGGGGAGCAGTTCTTC. Its protein is CASSQDGGGLSGEQFF.

The chain links TRBV29-1 to TRBJ2-1; a possible D gene is TRBD2 (7 bases). The CDR3 runs 10 residues. The V end was cut by 8 bases, the J end by 12 bases, with 14 bases between. The V gene's germline CDR1 is SQVTM and CDR2 ANQGSEA. Here the CDR3 reads CSSLGGGQFF. CDR3 in DNA: TGCAGCTCTTTAGGGGGGGGGCAGTTCTTC.

Here the CDR3 reads CAISEYRETQPQHF. The CDR3 nucleotides are TGTGCCATCAGTGAGTACAGGGAGACTCAGCCCCAGCATTTT. V is TRBV10-3 and J is TRBJ1-5; tentatively, D is TRBD1 (6 bases). CDR1 is ENHRY and CDR2 is SYGVKD in the germline V gene. Deletions cut 1 base from V and 6 bases from J, with 10 bases between. This CDR3 is built from 14 residues.

For this clonotype: Germline is not matched at one junction end, which may reflect a read error. V gene TRBV7-2 combines with J gene TRBJ1-5, with 8 bases matching TRBD1. This CDR3 comprises 16 residues. The V gene's germline CDR1 is SGHTA and CDR2 FQGNSA. The CDR3 region is CASSVGTGNSNQTQHF. The CDR3 DNA sequence: TGTGCCAGCAGCGTCGGGACAGGAAATAGCAATCAGACCCAGCATTTT.

For the CDR3, the DNA is TGTGCCAGCAGCTTAAGGAGGACAGGGTACTCCGAGCAGTACTTC. Amino acid sequence: CASSLRRTGYSEQYF. The chain has TRBV13 and TRBJ2-4; 8 bases are shared with TRBD1. The assigned J gene may be wrong: the sequence end matches TRBJ2-7 better. The germline gives CDR1 PRHDT, CDR2 FYEKMQ (reference sequence). There are 15 residues in the CDR3.

The chain uses TRBV20-1 and TRBJ2-5; perhaps TRBD2 as D (5 bases). Per the germline V gene, CDR1 is DFQATT and CDR2 is SNEGSKA (reference sequence). CDR3 size: 12 residues. V dropped 1 base and J dropped 4 bases, with 7 bases sitting between them. In nucleotides, the CDR3 is TGCAGTGCTAGAGCAGCGGCAGAGACCCAGTACTTC. Protein product: CSARAAAETQYF.

This clonotype occurred a few times. V usage is TRBV20-1 and J usage is TRBJ2-2; no firm D call. This CDR3 is built from 13 residues. V was trimmed by 3 bases and J by 2 bases, leaving 7 bases between them. Germline V CDR1 and CDR2: DFQATT, SNEGSKA (reference sequence). The CDR3 DNA sequence: TGCAGTGCTAGTCCCCCTAACACCGGGGAGCTGTTTTTT. Amino acids: CSASPPNTGELFF.

This clonotype was observed many times. The rearrangement uses TRBV12-3 or TRBV12-4 and TRBJ2-3; D is unresolved. Trimming shortened V by 7 bases and J by 3 bases, and 17 bases separated the two germline ends. This CDR3 region has 15 residues. CDR3: CASTPAPGSTDTQYF. CDR3 bases: TGTGCCAGCACCCCAGCCCCGGGCAGTACAGATACGCAGTATTTT.

The table lists this clonotype with a few counts. The J gene is TRBJ2-1, the V gene TRBV7-2; D is uncertain. This CDR3 comprises 15 residues. V was cut by 1 base and J by 2 bases, with 9 bases left in between. Germline V gene lookup returns CDR1 SGHTA and CDR2 FQGNSA. The CDR3 bases are TGTGCCAGCAGCTTAGAAGACGGAACCTACAATGAGCAGTTCTTC. Amino acids: CASSLEDGTYNEQFF.

The V and J genes are TRBV7-9 and TRBJ2-1; 7 nucleotides line up with TRBD1. The germline gives CDR1 SEHNR, CDR2 FQNEAQ (reference sequence). The CDR3 runs 15 residues. J lost 5 bases, V lost 4 bases, and 8 bases had no gene match. The CDR3 region is CASSSKLQGNNEQFF. CDR3 DNA sequence: TGTGCCAGCAGCTCTAAGTTACAGGGGAACAATGAGCAGTTCTTC.

This clonotype turned up a few times. V gene TRBV5-1 combines with J gene TRBJ2-7, with 11 bases aligning to TRBD1. The CDR3 has 16 amino acids. The junction had 6 bases not matched to a gene; V was cut back by 3 bases and J by 1 base. Looked up from germline, CDR1 is SGHRS and CDR2 is YFSETQ. CDR3 residues: CASSSGDRGYSYEQYF. The DNA of the CDR3 is TGCGCCAGCAGCTCGGGGGACAGGGGGTATTCCTACGAGCAGTACTTC.

The chain joins TRBV24-1 to TRBJ2-4; TRBD1 matches at 8 bases. The CDR3 consists of 18 residues. V was clipped by 4 bases and J by 0 bases; unmatched bases: 10. The V gene's germline CDR1 is KGHDR and CDR2 SFDVKD. The CDR3 is CATSEDSGQGLAKNIQYF. CDR3 nucleotide sequence: TGTGCCACCAGTGAAGACTCAGGACAGGGCCTAGCCAAAAACATTCAGTACTTC.

This clonotype has a single count. The chain combines TRBV4-3 with TRBJ1-2; D is unresolved. Germline CDR1 reads LGHNA; CDR2 reads YSLEER. V lost 3 bases to trimming and J lost 8 bases, with 13 bases between them. CDR3 length: 13 residues. CDR3 protein: CASSHQDEGGYTF. The CDR3 nucleotides are TGCGCCAGCAGCCATCAGGACGAAGGGGGCTACACCTTC.

This chain uses TRBV19 with TRBJ1-5; weak D call: TRBD1 (5 bases). Germline CDR1 LNHDA, CDR2 SQIVND (reference sequence). Trimming left V 5 bases short and J 2 bases short, with 19 bases between. There are 17 residues in the CDR3. The CDR3 region has the DNA TGTGCCAGTAGTGGGGCGGATCTACTTGTTGGCAATCAGCCCCAGCATTTT. Translated: CASSGADLLVGNQPQHF.

The chain recombines TRBV20-1 with TRBJ1-1; D unresolved. Trimming removed 3 bases at V and 6 bases at J, with 8 bases between. The CDR3 is 11 amino acids. The germline V gene encodes CDR1 DFQATT and CDR2 SNEGSKA (reference sequence). In DNA, the CDR3 is TGCAGTGCTAGCCCTAGCCCTGAAGCTTTCTTT. Its protein is CSASPSPEAFF.

This clonotype was observed a handful of times. The chain joins TRBV9 to TRBJ2-1; D might be TRBD2 (6 bases). Trimming cost V 0 bases and J 1 base, with 11 bases left between them. The CDR3 totals 16 residues. Germline V gene data show CDR1 as SGDLS and CDR2 as YYNGEE. The CDR3 protein is CASSVEGGGSYNEQFF. CDR3 bases: TGTGCCAGCAGCGTAGAAGGAGGAGGGTCCTACAATGAGCAGTTCTTC.

This clonotype was detected ten times or more. The rearrangement joins TRBV12-3 or TRBV12-4 to TRBJ2-1; 10 bases align to TRBD1. This CDR3 has 17 residues. J lost 4 bases, V lost 6 bases, and 12 bases had no gene match. The chain's CDR3 is CASSPIYGDRGYNEQFF. In DNA, the CDR3 is TGTGCCAGCAGCCCCATCTACGGGGACAGGGGATACAATGAGCAGTTCTTC.

With regard to this clonotype: The junction departs from germline at one end; a sequencing error may be responsible. This rearrangement joins TRBV7-2 to TRBJ1-2; maybe TRBD1 (5 bases). Per germline, CDR1 SGHTA and CDR2 FQGNSA. The CDR3 runs to 15 residues. CDR3: CAGSLWDQGPYGYTF. DNA for the CDR3: TGTGCCGGCAGCTTATGGGACCAAGGACCCTATGGCTACACCTTC.

This clonotype was counted once. The chain carries TRBV12-3 or TRBV12-4 and TRBJ2-3; TRBD2 aligns across 12 bases. This CDR3 is built from 15 residues. After removal of 5 bases from V and 2 bases from J, the junction contained 2 bases not matched to a gene. The CDR3 region is CASSGLAGPTDTQYF. DNA of the CDR3: TGTGCCAGCAGTGGACTAGCGGGACCCACAGATACGCAGTATTTT.

The chain couples TRBV28 to TRBJ1-2; no reliable D call. Trimming took 2 bases from V and 10 from J, leaving 11 bases between them. This CDR3 has 12 amino acids. Germline assignment: CDR1 MDHEN and CDR2 SYDVKM. The CDR3 region is CASSLRAGFYTF. The CDR3 DNA reads TGTGCCAGCAGTTTAAGGGCGGGGTTCTACACCTTC.

Regarding this clonotype: A junction end diverges from the germline sequence, so it may reflect a read error. This sequence joins TRBV2 and TRBJ2-3, with a possible D match to TRBD1 (5 bases). From germline, CDR1 is SNHLY and CDR2 FYNNEI. The CDR3 is made up of 11 amino acids. CDR3 region: CACSYRDTQYF. CDR3 DNA sequence: TGTGCCTGCAGTTACAGGGATACGCAGTATTTT. The entire variable domain, with the rest obtained from reference TRBV2 and TRBJ2-3, is as follows: EPEVTQTPSHQVTQMGQEVILRCVPISNHLYFYWYRQILGQKVEFLVSFYNNEISEKSEIFDDQFSVERPDGSNFTLKIRSTKLEDSAMYFCACSYRDTQYFGPGTRLTVL.